This T cell receptor beta chain was recovered during a study of T cell responses to AZD1222 COVID-19 vaccine. This CDR3 contains 11 residues. The germline CDR1 and CDR2 sequences are MNHEY and SVGEGT. The germline V and J ends were trimmed by 5 bases and 1 base, with 1 base remaining between them. As to this clone: Other DNA sequences in the same sample also yield this CDR3.

Repertoires were generated with immunoSEQ multiplex PCR, while TCRdb's copy carries only in-frame clones and drops some. In the table there are fewer than 120,000 clones, roughly 89% of which are singletons. The source is an adult who received the AZD1222 COVID-19 vaccine. Sequencing was performed on peripheral blood, taken 28 days after the second AZD1222 dose. J is TRBJ2-3 and V is TRBV6-2 or TRBV6-3; D is undetermined. CDR3 residues: CASSRTDTQYF. The CDR3 DNA reads TGTGCCAGCAGTCGCACAGATACGCAGTATTTT.